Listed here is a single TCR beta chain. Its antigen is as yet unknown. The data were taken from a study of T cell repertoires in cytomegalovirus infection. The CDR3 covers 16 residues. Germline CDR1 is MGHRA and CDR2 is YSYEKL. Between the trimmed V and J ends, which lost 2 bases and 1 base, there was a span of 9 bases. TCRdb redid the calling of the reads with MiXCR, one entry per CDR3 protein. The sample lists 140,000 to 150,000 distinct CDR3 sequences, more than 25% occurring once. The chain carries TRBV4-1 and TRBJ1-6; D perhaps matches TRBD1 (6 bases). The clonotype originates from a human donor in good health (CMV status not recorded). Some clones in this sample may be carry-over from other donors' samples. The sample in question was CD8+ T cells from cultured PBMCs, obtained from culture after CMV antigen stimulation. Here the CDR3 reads CASSQTGSSYNSPLHF. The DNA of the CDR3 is TGCGCCAGCAGCCAAACAGGGAGTTCCTATAATTCACCCCTCCACTTT.